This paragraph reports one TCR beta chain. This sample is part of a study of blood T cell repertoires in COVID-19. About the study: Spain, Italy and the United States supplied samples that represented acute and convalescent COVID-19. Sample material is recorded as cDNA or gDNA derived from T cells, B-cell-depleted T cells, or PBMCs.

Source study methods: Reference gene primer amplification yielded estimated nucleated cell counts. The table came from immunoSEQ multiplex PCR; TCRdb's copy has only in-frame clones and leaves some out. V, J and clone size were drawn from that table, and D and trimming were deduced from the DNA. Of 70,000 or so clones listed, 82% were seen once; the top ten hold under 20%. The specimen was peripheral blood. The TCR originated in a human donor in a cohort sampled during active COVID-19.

The CDR3 here is CASSSRTGVEKLFF. The CDR3 DNA reads as TGTGCCAGCAGCTCCCGGACTGGCGTCGAAAAACTGTTTTTT. The rearrangement uses TRBV13 and TRBJ1-4; no firm D call. The germline V and J ends were trimmed by 4 bases and 8 bases, with 14 bases remaining between them. CDR3 length: 14 residues. Germline-derived CDR1 and CDR2 are PRHDT and FYEKMQ (reference sequence).